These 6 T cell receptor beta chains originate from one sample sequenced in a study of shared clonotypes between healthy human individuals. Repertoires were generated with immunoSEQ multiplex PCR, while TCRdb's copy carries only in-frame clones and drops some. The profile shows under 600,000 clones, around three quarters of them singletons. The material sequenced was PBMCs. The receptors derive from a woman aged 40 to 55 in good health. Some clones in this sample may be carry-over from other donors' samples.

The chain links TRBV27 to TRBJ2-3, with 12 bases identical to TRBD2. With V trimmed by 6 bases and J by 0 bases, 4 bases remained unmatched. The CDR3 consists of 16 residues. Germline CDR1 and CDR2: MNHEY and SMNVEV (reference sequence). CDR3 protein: CASSEGTSGSTDTQYF. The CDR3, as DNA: TGTGCCAGCAGCGAGGGGACTAGCGGGAGCACAGATACGCAGTATTTT.

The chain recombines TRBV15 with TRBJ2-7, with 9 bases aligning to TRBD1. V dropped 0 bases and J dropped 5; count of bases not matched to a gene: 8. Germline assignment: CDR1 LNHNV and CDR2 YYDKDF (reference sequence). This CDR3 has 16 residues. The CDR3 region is CATSRDLGQGRNEQYF. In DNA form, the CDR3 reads TGTGCCACCAGCAGAGATCTCGGACAGGGGCGGAACGAGCAGTACTTC. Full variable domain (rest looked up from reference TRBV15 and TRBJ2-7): DAMVIQNPRYQVTQFGKPVTLSCSQTLNHNVMYWYQQKSSQAPKLLFHYYDKDFNNEADTPDNFQSRRPNTSFCFLDIRSPGLGDTAMYLCATSRDLGQGRNEQYFGPGTRLTVT.

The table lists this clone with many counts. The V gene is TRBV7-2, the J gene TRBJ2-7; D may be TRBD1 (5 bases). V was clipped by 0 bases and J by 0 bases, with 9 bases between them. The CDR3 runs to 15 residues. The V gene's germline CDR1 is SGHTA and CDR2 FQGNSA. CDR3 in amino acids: CASSLAIGVSYEQYF. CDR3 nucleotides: TGTGCCAGCAGCTTAGCCATAGGGGTCTCCTACGAGCAGTACTTC.

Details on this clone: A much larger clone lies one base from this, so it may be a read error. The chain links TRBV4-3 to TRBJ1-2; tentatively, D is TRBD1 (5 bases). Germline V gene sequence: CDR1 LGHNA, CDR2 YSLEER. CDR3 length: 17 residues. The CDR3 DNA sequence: TGCGTCAGCAGCCCAGTATCCGCCGGCGGGGGAGTCTATGGCTACACCTTC. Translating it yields CVSSPVSAGGGVYGYTF.

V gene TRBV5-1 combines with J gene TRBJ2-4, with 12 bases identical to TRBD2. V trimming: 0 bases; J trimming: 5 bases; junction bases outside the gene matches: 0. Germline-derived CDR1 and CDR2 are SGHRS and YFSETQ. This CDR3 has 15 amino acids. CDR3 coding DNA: TGCGCCAGCAGCTTGGGACTAGCGGGAGAAAACATTCAGTACTTC. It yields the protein CASSLGLAGENIQYF.

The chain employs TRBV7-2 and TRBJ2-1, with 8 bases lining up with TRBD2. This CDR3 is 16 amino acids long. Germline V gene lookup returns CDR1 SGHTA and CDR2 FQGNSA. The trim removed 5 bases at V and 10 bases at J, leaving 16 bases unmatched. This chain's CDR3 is CASSLERERGKVEQFF. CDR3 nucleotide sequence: TGTGCCAGCAGCCTAGAGCGGGAGAGGGGAAAGGTGGAGCAGTTCTTC.